This is a list of T cell receptor beta chains from one sample in a study of T cell responses to AZD1222 COVID-19 vaccine. Clones were sequenced by immunoSEQ multiplex PCR, and TCRdb holds only the in-frame ones, with some missing. The sample contains under 150,000 clones, roughly 92% of which appear only once. Material: peripheral blood, obtained 28 days after the second AZD1222 dose. Receptor source: an adult who received the AZD1222 COVID-19 vaccine. Each CDR3 is given with its conserved first and last residue. The D gene is left open where the match is weak. The listing skips clone size in some rows; elsewhere it reads once, few, many or a size class.

V gene	clone size	J gene	D gene	CDR3 DNA	CDR3 protein
TRBV10-3	NA	TRBJ2-5	NA	TGTGCCATCAGTCCAGGAGATTTATCAGAGACCCAGTACTTC	CAISPGDLSETQYF
TRBV5-5	once	TRBJ1-5	NA	TGTGCCAGCAGCTTGGATCTTATTCGGGAACAGCCCCAGCATTTT	CASSLDLIREQPQHF
TRBV6-1	NA	TRBJ1-2	NA	TGTGCCAGCAGTGGAGTGAGGGAATCCGGTTACTATGGCTACACCTTC	CASSGVRESGYYGYTF
TRBV5-4	NA	TRBJ2-3	TRBD2	TGTGCCAGCAGCTTGGTTCAGCGGGAGGTGAGAACAGATACGCAGTATTTT	CASSLVQREVRTDTQYF
TRBV6-1	few	TRBJ2-5	TRBD2	TGTGCCAGCAGTGAACTGGCGGGAGGGGGGGAGACCCAGTACTTC	CASSELAGGGETQYF
TRBV7-8	NA	TRBJ2-2	NA	TGTGCCAGCGGGGAGCTGTTTTTT	CASGELFF
TRBV7-2	NA	TRBJ1-4	NA	TGTGCCAGCAGCGAGTATCTAGATGAAAAACTGTTTTTT	CASSEYLDEKLFF
TRBV27	once	TRBJ1-4	TRBD1	TGTGCCAGCAGTTTAGTTCAGGGGGCGCGGGAAAAACTGTTTTTT	CASSLVQGAREKLFF
TRBV6-5	NA	TRBJ1-5	NA	TGTGCCAGCAGACCTACAGGGAGGAATCAGCCCCAGCATTTT	CASRPTGRNQPQHF
TRBV19	NA	TRBJ2-2	TRBD1	TGTGCCAGTAGTATCATAGGGACAGGGAGTTTTGGAATCGGGGAGCTGTTTTTT	CASSIIGTGSFGIGELFF
TRBV18	NA	TRBJ2-5	TRBD2	TGTGCCAGCTCGGGACTAGCGGGAGGGGAGACCCAGTACTTC	CASSGLAGGETQYF
TRBV5-6	NA	TRBJ2-2	TRBD2	TGTGCCAGCAGCCGTCTTACTAGCGGGAGGGCCAACGGGGAGCTGTTTTTT	CASSRLTSGRANGELFF
TRBV18	NA	TRBJ2-5	NA	TGTGCCAGCTCACCAAGGCTAGCACAAGAGACCCAGTACTTC	CASSPRLAQETQYF
TRBV20-1	NA	TRBJ2-1	NA	TGCAGTGCTATTTTCGGTGAGCAGTTCTTC	CSAIFGEQFF
TRBV27	NA	TRBJ2-7	NA	TGTGCCAGCAGTTTCGGAGGGAGTAGCGCCTACGAGCAGTACTTC	CASSFGGSSAYEQYF
TRBV7-9	NA	TRBJ1-1	NA	TGCTGTACCGGGGGCAACACTGAAGCTTTCTTT	CCTGGNTEAFF
TRBV10-1	NA	TRBJ2-1	TRBD1	TGCGCCAGCAGTGCCCAGGGGACAGGGTTAGAGTATGAGCAGTTCTTC	CASSAQGTGLEYEQFF
TRBV12-3/TRBV12-4	NA	TRBJ2-7	NA	TGTGCCAGTGGAAGCGGAGGGTTCTACGAGCAGTACTTC	CASGSGGFYEQYF
TRBV6-4	NA	TRBJ1-2	NA	TGTGCCAGCAGTGACGGCCAGACGGCGAATGGCTACACCTTC	CASSDGQTANGYTF
TRBV7-2	NA	TRBJ2-7	NA	TGTGCCAGCAGCTTATCTTCTCAGGCCTACGAGCAGTACTTC	CASSLSSQAYEQYF
TRBV10-3	NA	TRBJ1-2	NA	TGTGCCATCAGTGAGATGCAGGGGAGCTATGGCTACACCTTC	CAISEMQGSYGYTF
TRBV6-5	NA	TRBJ2-5	TRBD1	TGTGCCAGCAGTTACTCCGGACAGGGGGCAGGGGAGACCCAGTACTTC	CASSYSGQGAGETQYF
TRBV6-5	NA	TRBJ1-6	NA	TGTGCCAGCAGTTACGAGGTGTCACCCCTCCACTTT	CASSYEVSPLHF
TRBV29-1	NA	TRBJ1-1	NA	TGCAGCGTTGGCGGGGGTAGAGCTTTCTTT	CSVGGGRAFF
TRBV25-1	NA	TRBJ1-4	NA	TGTGCCAGCAGTGATGGGCAGGGGTTTTCTGAAAAACTGTTTTTT	CASSDGQGFSEKLFF
TRBV3-1/TRBV3-2	NA	TRBJ2-7	NA	TGTGCCAGCAGCCCGATGGATCTGTCGTTCGAGCAGTACTTC	CASSPMDLSFEQYF
TRBV6-6	once	TRBJ2-7	TRBD1	TGTGCCAGCAGTGAGGGGACAGGGGATTTCTACGAGCAGTACTTC	CASSEGTGDFYEQYF
TRBV29-1	NA	TRBJ2-5	NA	TGCAGCGTTTCATTGAGTAGTCAAGAGACCCAGTACTTC	CSVSLSSQETQYF
TRBV19	NA	TRBJ2-7	NA	TGTGCCAGTAGTATAGACCTCGGGGGGCCCTACGAGCAGTACTTC	CASSIDLGGPYEQYF
TRBV12-5	NA	TRBJ1-1	NA	TGTGCTAGTGGTTTGGTACGTAGTTTGAACACTGAAGCTTTCTTT	CASGLVRSLNTEAFF
TRBV29-1	NA	TRBJ2-7	NA	TGCAGCGTTGAAACCCCTGGAGGGTCCTACGAGCAGTACTTC	CSVETPGGSYEQYF
TRBV29-1	NA	TRBJ2-7	NA	TGCAGCGTCTCTATAGGCGACGAGCAGTACTTC	CSVSIGDEQYF
TRBV27	NA	TRBJ2-1	TRBD1	TGTGCCAGCAGTACAAGGGGACAGGTCTACAATGAGCAGTTCTTC	CASSTRGQVYNEQFF
TRBV19	NA	TRBJ2-6	NA	TGTGCCAGTACCATCAGGGGTGCCGGGGCCAACGTCCTGACTTTC	CASTIRGAGANVLTF